The clone carrying this T cell receptor (beta chain) was recorded at least ten times. The antigen is undetermined. These data are taken from a study of spatial heterogeneity in lung cancer. The overall study: TCR and UMI combinations that were unique each appeared, on average, more than ten times in raw reads.

Findings and caveats of the study: More often at tumor resection than at routine follow-up, ubiquitous expanded tumor TCRs were detected in the blood.

This CDR3 has 15 residues. CDR1 and CDR2 (germline): KGHSH, LQKENI. Trimming left V 1 base short and J 4 bases short, with 12 bases between. Each TCR cDNA molecule bore a unique molecular identifier. TCRdb re-called the 5' RACE reads through MiXCR, storing one row per CDR3 protein. This table holds tens of thousands of distinct CDR3 sequences, roughly 7% found once. Specified time point: sample taken at primary tumor resection. Sequencing of whole RNA from tumor, nontumor lung or frozen PBMC involved no sorting. This rearrangement joins TRBV18 to TRBJ2-3; the D gene is possibly TRBD2 (5 bases). The material was PBMCs, obtained at surgery. The sequence was obtained from a female donor with early-stage non-small cell lung cancer. In nucleotides, the CDR3 is TGTGCCAGCTCACCACTAGCGTCACGCTCAGATACGCAGTATTTT. Protein product: CASSPLASRSDTQYF.